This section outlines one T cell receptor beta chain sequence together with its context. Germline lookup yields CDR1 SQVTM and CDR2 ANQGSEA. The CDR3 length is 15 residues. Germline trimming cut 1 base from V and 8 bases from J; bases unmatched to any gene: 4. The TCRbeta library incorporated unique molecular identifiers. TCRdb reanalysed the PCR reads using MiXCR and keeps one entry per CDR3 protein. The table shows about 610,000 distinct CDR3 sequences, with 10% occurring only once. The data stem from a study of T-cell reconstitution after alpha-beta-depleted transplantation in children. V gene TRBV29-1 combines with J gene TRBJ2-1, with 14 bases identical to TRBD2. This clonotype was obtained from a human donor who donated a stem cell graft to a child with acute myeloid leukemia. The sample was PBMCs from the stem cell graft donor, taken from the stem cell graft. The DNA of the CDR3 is TGCAGCGTTGAAGGCGGGACTAGCGGGAGAGATGAGCAGTTCTTC. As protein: CSVEGGTSGRDEQFF.